A single sample gave rise to the 21 T cell receptor beta chains below, sequenced in a study of OX40 agonist ivuxolimab in advanced cancers. Profiling relied on immunoSEQ multiplex PCR, and the TCRdb table lists in-frame clones only, not all of them. Of tens of thousands of clones in the sample, about nine tenths were seen once. The source was CD4+ or CD8+ T cells sorted from blood, collected in a trial of the OX40 agonist ivuxolimab. These receptors were taken from an adult with an advanced solid tumor such as melanoma, head and neck, liver or kidney cancer.

The CDR3 protein is CASSVETGPYEQYF. DNA of the CDR3: TGTGCCAGCAGCGTAGAAACGGGGCCCTACGAGCAGTACTTC. V usage is TRBV9 and J usage is TRBJ2-7, with D possibly being TRBD1 or TRBD2 (5 bases each). CDR1 is SGDLS, CDR2 YYNGEE, per germline. This CDR3 is built from 14 residues. Trimming pared 0 bases from V and 2 bases from J, leaving 9 bases between.

On this clone: This specimen includes other DNA sequences encoding the same CDR3. The genes are TRBV5-1 and TRBJ2-5; D is undetermined. Trimming took off 2 bases at V and 2 bases at J, with 1 base between the two ends. The CDR3 length is 11 residues. Germline V gene sequence: CDR1 SGHRS, CDR2 YFSETQ. CDR3 loop: CASSLQETQYF. CDR3 DNA: TGCGCCAGCAGCTTACAAGAGACCCAGTACTTC.

The rearrangement uses TRBV5-6 and TRBJ2-3; D ambiguous. Germline CDR1 is SGHDT and CDR2 is YYEEEE. The V gene lost 0 bases and the J gene lost 0 bases, with 8 bases spanning the gap. The CDR3 runs to 15 residues. The CDR3 bases are TGTGCCAGCAGCTTGGGGGTGACTAGCACAGATACGCAGTATTTT. It yields the protein CASSLGVTSTDTQYF.

The V call is TRBV11-2, the J call TRBJ2-1; no clear D. Germline V gene data show CDR1 as SGHAT and CDR2 as FQNNGV. The CDR3 loop spans 12 amino acids. Trimming left V 5 bases short and J 7 bases short, with 9 bases between. CDR3 in DNA: TGTGCCAGCAGCCACCATCGGAATGAGCAGTTCTTC. Its protein is CASSHHRNEQFF.

This chain links TRBV4-1 with TRBJ2-7; no clear D. The V and J ends lost 0 bases and 5 bases respectively, with 8 bases between them. This CDR3 is built from 13 residues. CDR1 and CDR2 from the germline V gene are MGHRA and YSYEKL. The CDR3 is CASSQESPDEQYF. In DNA form, the CDR3 reads TGCGCCAGCAGCCAAGAGTCCCCAGACGAGCAGTACTTC.

This clone has more than one count but fewer than ten. The rearrangement links TRBV30 to TRBJ1-4; D gene ambiguous. The germline V gene has CDR1 GTSNPN and CDR2 SVGIG (reference sequence). The length of the CDR3 is 12 residues. Trimming removed 1 base from V and 6 bases from J, with 6 bases in between. DNA for the CDR3: TGTGCCTGGAGTGGCGGGGATGAAAAACTGTTTTTT. It translates to CAWSGGDEKLFF.

The gene calls are TRBV10-3 and TRBJ1-2; D unclear. Trimming removed 7 bases from V and 8 bases from J, with 14 bases in between. CDR1 is ENHRY and CDR2 is SYGVKD in the germline V gene. This CDR3 region has 12 residues. CDR3 sequence: CAITGGGYGYTF. CDR3 coding DNA: TGTGCCATCACAGGTGGAGGCTACGGCTACACCTTC.

V and J are TRBV11-3 and TRBJ2-6; D unresolved. Trimming took 1 base from V and 2 from J, leaving 3 bases between them. This CDR3 is 14 amino acids long. Germline loops: CDR1 SGHNT, CDR2 YENEEA. The CDR3 DNA reads TGTGCCAGCAGCTTAGTCGCTGGGGCCAACGTCCTGACTTTC. Its translation: CASSLVAGANVLTF.

The chain joins TRBV19 to TRBJ2-7, with D unclear. Germline-derived CDR1 and CDR2 are LNHDA and SQIVND (reference sequence). CDR3 length: 15 residues. The V gene lost 2 bases and the J gene lost 0 bases, with 11 bases spanning the gap. CDR3 in DNA: TGTGCCAGTAGTATATTAACGGGCCCCTCCTACGAGCAGTACTTC. Translated: CASSILTGPSYEQYF.

Here the CDR3 reads CASSQTPGLLKETQYF. The DNA of the CDR3 is TGTGCCAGCAGCCAAACCCCGGGACTCCTAAAAGAGACCCAGTACTTC. The rearrangement uses TRBV7-9 and TRBJ2-5; the D gene is possibly TRBD2 (6 bases). The CDR3 has 16 amino acids. Germline V gene sequence: CDR1 SEHNR, CDR2 FQNEAQ (reference sequence). V was pared by 5 bases and J by 3 bases, with 19 bases between.

This clone is a singleton in its sample. V is TRBV12-2 and J is TRBJ2-5; the D call TRBD1 from the table was never checked on the DNA. TRBV12-2 is given as a pseudogene. The CDR3 has 16 residues. CDR3 bases: TGTGCAAGTCGCTTAGAAGGACAGGGCCCTACCGGGGAGCAGTACTTC. Translating gives CASRLEGQGPTGEQYF.

The V and J genes are TRBV15 and TRBJ2-1; the D is unclear. V lost 1 base, J lost 4 bases, and 2 bases lay in between. The CDR3 is 12 residues long. Germline CDR1 is LNHNV and CDR2 is YYDKDF (reference sequence). The CDR3 nucleotides read TGTGCCACCAGCAGAGCATACAATGAGCAGTTCTTC. Protein: CATSRAYNEQFF.

CDR3 DNA sequence: TGCGCCAGCAGCTTGACCGGGGCGAACACTGAAGCTTTCTTT. Its protein is CASSLTGANTEAFF. The chain combines TRBV5-1 with TRBJ1-1; TRBD1 might be the D (5 bases). Germline loops: CDR1 SGHRS, CDR2 YFSETQ. This CDR3 contains 14 residues. Trimming removed 1 base from V and 1 base from J, with 8 bases in between.

This clone was picked up a small number of times. This rearrangement joins TRBV9 to TRBJ2-7, with 7 bases that match TRBD2. Losses at the gene ends were 3 bases for V and 2 bases for J; bases not matched to a gene: 14. Germline CDR1 is SGDLS and CDR2 is YYNGEE. CDR3 length equals 17 residues. The CDR3 here is CASSGNVGSGTTYEQYF. Written as DNA, the CDR3 is TGTGCCAGCAGCGGGAACGTTGGGAGCGGGACGACCTACGAGCAGTACTTC.

The rearrangement links TRBV11-2 to TRBJ1-4; D uncertain. The germline gives CDR1 SGHAT, CDR2 FQNNGV. CDR3 size: 17 residues. Trimming shortened V by 5 bases and J by 0 bases, and 16 bases separated the two germline ends. DNA for the CDR3: TGTGCCAGCAGCCCCAGGTTAGAGCTCGCAACTAATGAAAAACTGTTTTTT. As protein: CASSPRLELATNEKLFF.

This clone was seen just once. CDR3 protein: CASSVLGANSPLHF. CDR3 coding DNA: TGTGCCAGCAGCGTTCTGGGGGCCAATTCACCCCTCCACTTT. V and J are TRBV5-6 and TRBJ1-6; tentative D call: TRBD1 (6 bases). V was clipped by 4 bases and J by 7 bases, with 12 bases between them. This CDR3 is 14 amino acids long. Germline CDR1 is SGHDT and CDR2 is YYEEEE.

The DNA of the CDR3 is TGTGCCAGCAGCCAAGTTCTGGTGGGTCCCTCCTACGAGCAGTACTTC. Translation: CASSQVLVGPSYEQYF. The V call is TRBV4-2, the J call TRBJ2-7; D gene uncertain. The germline gives CDR1 LGHNA, CDR2 YNFKEQ. CDR3 size: 16 residues. With 1 base removed from V and 0 bases from J, the gap between germline ends came to 13 bases.

V is TRBV19 and J is TRBJ2-2; 9 bases match TRBD2. This CDR3 has 14 amino acids. V lost 8 bases and J lost 9; bases outside the gene matches: 10. Germline loops: CDR1 LNHDA, CDR2 SQIVND (reference sequence). In DNA, the CDR3 is TGTGCCAGTCAAGGCCTAGCGGGAAACAGGGAGCTGTTTTTT. This translates into CASQGLAGNRELFF.

The sample holds a few counts of this clone. This chain uses TRBV11-1 with TRBJ1-2, with D unresolved. The CDR3 is 14 amino acids. Per the germline V gene, CDR1 is SGHAT and CDR2 is FQDESV (reference sequence). V was shortened by 5 bases and J by 3 bases, with 13 bases between the two germline ends. The DNA for the CDR3 is TGTGCCAGCAGCCCGAGCCCCGAGGACTATGGCTACACCTTC. This encodes CASSPSPEDYGYTF.

The CDR3 reads CASSPLGGRDTEAFF. CDR3 bases: TGTGCCAGCAGTCCCCTTGGGGGGCGGGACACTGAAGCTTTCTTT. The rearrangement links TRBV27 to TRBJ1-1, with a weak D call TRBD1 (6 bases). The V and J ends lost 5 bases and 3 bases respectively, with 16 bases between them. The CDR3 length is 15 residues. Germline CDR1 and CDR2: MNHEY and SMNVEV (reference sequence).

V and J are TRBV19 and TRBJ2-1; the match to TRBD2 covers 8 bases. V was pared by 5 bases and J by 11 bases, with 20 bases of the junction left unmatched. The CDR3 runs 17 residues. CDR1 and CDR2 (germline): LNHDA, SQIVND (reference sequence). CDR3 protein: CASSPYSGMGASRKQFF. CDR3 DNA sequence: TGTGCCAGTAGTCCGTATAGCGGGATGGGTGCTAGTAGGAAGCAGTTCTTC.